This T cell receptor beta chain emerged from a study of blood T cell repertoires in COVID-19. Study summary: The cDNA or gDNA used as material had been derived from T cells, B-cell-depleted T cells, or PBMCs.

This clone came up once. The CDR3 sequence is 16 residues long. Germline CDR1 is SGHDT and CDR2 is YYEEEE. Trimming cost V 5 bases and J 2 bases, with 14 bases left between them. Profiled with immunoSEQ multiplex PCR; TCRdb holds only in-frame clones, not every one. The sample has around 480,000 clones; around 90% are singletons. Everyone who took part was roughly 18 to 95 years old, and they came from 20 to 25 US areas. The V gene is TRBV5-6, the J gene TRBJ1-6; possible D gene TRBD1, 6 bases. The sequenced sample consisted of PBMCs or T cells enriched from blood (not recorded which). This sequence originates from a woman younger than 35 who had recovered from COVID-19. Here the CDR3 reads CASSLSQGTYNSPLHF. DNA of the CDR3: TGTGCCAGCAGTCTCTCTCAGGGGACCTATAATTCACCCCTCCACTTT.